Each of the 10 T cell receptor beta chains below was sequenced from the same sample in a study of CD8+ T cells in alopecia areata. Treatment of the sample: oral pan-JAK inhibitor, 5-10 mg twice daily. RNA extraction and reverse transcription yielded cDNA as sequencing template. Sequencing was performed with immunoSEQ multiplex PCR; in TCRdb, only in-frame clones are kept and a portion is missing. The sample consists of 200,000 to 250,000 clones, 50% to 75% of them appearing once. Specimen: CD4+ T cells sorted from blood, collected at week 4, from a patient treated with tofacitinib. The receptors were sampled from a human donor with alopecia areata.

This clone was seen a single time. The chain employs TRBV7-2 and TRBJ1-6; no firm D call. The CDR3 spans 16 residues. V lost 1 base to trimming and J lost 0 bases, with 7 bases between them. Germline CDR1 and CDR2: SGHTA and FQGNSA. CDR3 coding DNA: TGTGCCAGCAGCTTAGACGGGCGCTCCTATAATTCACCCCTCCACTTT. Translated, it gives CASSLDGRSYNSPLHF. Combining the CDR3 with reference TRBV7-2 and TRBJ1-6 gives the whole variable domain GAGVSQSPSNKVTEKGKDVELRCDPISGHTALYWYRQSLGQGLEFLIYFQGNSAPDKSGLPSDRFSAERTGGSVSTLTIQRTQQEDSAVYLCASSLDGRSYNSPLHFGNGTRLTVT.

The chain carries TRBV20-1 and TRBJ2-7; D is perhaps TRBD1 or TRBD2 (5 bases each). Looked up from germline, CDR1 is DFQATT and CDR2 is SNEGSKA (reference sequence). The CDR3 has 11 residues. The V gene lost 2 bases and the J gene lost 6 bases, with 8 bases spanning the gap. Here the CDR3 reads CSARKGSEQYF. The CDR3 nucleotides read TGCAGTGCTAGAAAGGGGAGCGAGCAGTACTTC.

This rearrangement joins TRBV29-1 to TRBJ1-1; TRBD1 agrees at 7 bases. The V gene's germline CDR1 is SQVTM and CDR2 ANQGSEA. The length of the CDR3 is 13 residues. V dropped 3 bases and J dropped 11; count of bases not matched to a gene: 12. The CDR3 loop reads CSVESGALRGAFF. The CDR3 nucleotides read TGCAGCGTTGAGTCTGGGGCCCTCAGGGGGGCTTTCTTT.

The chain carries TRBV15 and TRBJ2-7, with D possibly being TRBD1 (5 bases). The V end lost 0 bases, the J end lost 1 base, and 10 bases lay between the germline ends. CDR3 length: 15 residues. Germline V gene data show CDR1 as LNHNV and CDR2 as YYDKDF (reference sequence). CDR3 DNA sequence: TGTGCCACCAGCAGAGATTTAGGGGAATCCTACGAGCAGTACTTC. Translating gives CATSRDLGESYEQYF.

This chain connects TRBV4-2 to TRBJ1-5, with D possibly TRBD1 on 5 matching bases. The V end lost 0 bases, the J end lost 7 bases, and 13 bases lay between the germline ends. The CDR3 loop spans 15 amino acids. The germline V gene has CDR1 LGHNA and CDR2 YNFKEQ. The CDR3 nucleotides read TGTGCCAGCAGCCAAGATCACCGGGGGGACCAGCCCCAGCATTTT. It codes for CASSQDHRGDQPQHF.

This clone was counted many times. The chain uses TRBV18 and TRBJ2-7; no clear D. The germline V and J ends were trimmed by 2 bases and 2 bases, with 7 bases remaining between them. The length of the CDR3 is 13 residues. Per germline, CDR1 KGHSH and CDR2 LQKENI. This chain's CDR3 is CASSPRQTYEQYF. CDR3 DNA sequence: TGTGCCAGCTCACCAAGGCAGACCTACGAGCAGTACTTC. The full variable domain, with the rest looked up from reference TRBV18 and TRBJ2-7, is NAGVMQNPRHLVRRRGQEARLRCSPMKGHSHVYWYRQLPEEGLKFMVYLQKENIIDESGMPKERFSAEFPKEGPSILRIQQVVRGDSAAYFCASSPRQTYEQYFGPGTRLTVT.

This clone was seen only a few times. The rearrangement joins TRBV25-1 to TRBJ1-4, with a weak D call TRBD1 (5 bases). V lost 8 bases and J 3 bases, leaving 16 bases between the germline ends. Germline values: CDR1 MGHDK, CDR2 SYGVNS. The CDR3 runs 15 residues. The CDR3 region is CASASIGGPNEKLFF. The CDR3 nucleotides read TGTGCCAGCGCGTCGATCGGGGGTCCTAATGAAAAACTGTTTTTT. Full variable domain (rest looked up from reference TRBV25-1 and TRBJ1-4): EADIYQTPRYLVIGTGKKITLECSQTMGHDKMYWYQQDPGMELHLIHYSYGVNSTEKGDLSSESTVSRIRTEHFPLTLESARPSHTSQYLCASASIGGPNEKLFFGSGTQLSVL.

A word on this clone: Other DNA sequences of this sample code for an identical CDR3. The rearrangement joins TRBV10-3 to TRBJ1-1, with no clear D. CDR1 is ENHRY and CDR2 is SYGVKD in the germline V gene. The V end was cut by 2 bases, the J end by 4 bases, with 5 bases between. This CDR3 has 12 residues. The CDR3 sequence: CAISEPGTEAFF. DNA of the CDR3: TGTGCCATCAGTGAGCCCGGCACTGAAGCTTTCTTT.

The sample holds one count of this clone. This specimen includes other DNA sequences encoding the same CDR3. In DNA, the CDR3 is TGTGCCAGCAGCTGGGGGACAGGTGGCAATCAGCCCCAGCATTTT. It yields the protein CASSWGTGGNQPQHF. The chain uses TRBV7-9 and TRBJ1-5; 8 bases match TRBD1. This CDR3 is built from 15 residues. Trimming took 4 bases from V and 2 from J; bases not matched to a gene: 4. CDR1 and CDR2 from the germline V gene are SEHNR and FQNEAQ (reference sequence).

This clone showed up just once. The chain is built from TRBV2 and TRBJ2-5, with a possible D match to TRBD1 (5 bases). Trimming pared 11 bases from V and 3 bases from J, leaving 10 bases between. Germline lookup yields CDR1 SNHLY and CDR2 FYNNEI. The CDR3 covers 11 residues. The CDR3 protein is CAGAAEETQYF. The DNA of the CDR3 is TGTGCCGGGGCAGCCGAAGAGACCCAGTACTTC.